The present T cell receptor (beta chain) was sequenced within a study of CD8+CD57+ T cells in acquired aplastic anemia. About this clonotype itself: What it binds is unknown. A read error may account for a junction end that differs from germline.

TCR beta VDJ and CDR3 profiles were obtained from a genomic DNA template. TCRdb reprocessed the reads with MiXCR, giving one entry per CDR3 protein. The data hold roughly 180,000 distinct CDR3 sequences, with 64% observed a single time. Germline V gives CDR1 SSHAT, CDR2 FNYEAQ (reference sequence). The CDR3 length is 13 residues. Regarding the study as a whole: Patients had twenty-nine CD8+ CDR3 sequences in common with controls (the shared set).

Sequences were obtained from sorted CD4+, CD8+, or CD8+CD57+ T cells (not recorded which) from PBMCs. J is TRBJ1-6 and V is TRBV7-7; D remains ambiguous. This sequence originates from a human donor with severe aplastic anemia or a healthy control (not recorded which). The CDR3 DNA is TGTGCTAGCAGCTTAGACCTCGGGTCACCCCTCCACTTT. It yields the protein CASSLDLGSPLHF.